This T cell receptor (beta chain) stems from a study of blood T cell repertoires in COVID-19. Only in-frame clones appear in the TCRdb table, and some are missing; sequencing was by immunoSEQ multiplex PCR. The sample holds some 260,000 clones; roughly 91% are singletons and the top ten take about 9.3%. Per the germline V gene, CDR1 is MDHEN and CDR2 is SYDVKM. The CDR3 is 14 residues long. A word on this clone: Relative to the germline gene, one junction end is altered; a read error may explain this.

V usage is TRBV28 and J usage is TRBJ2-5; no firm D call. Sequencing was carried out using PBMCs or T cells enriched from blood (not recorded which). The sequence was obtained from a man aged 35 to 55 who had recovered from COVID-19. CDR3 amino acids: CASRLPIGQETQYF. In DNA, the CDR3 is TGTGCCAGCCGTTTACCCATCGGCCAAGAGACCCAGTACTTC.